This T cell receptor (beta chain) is drawn from a study of T cell clones after liver transplantation. Overall study: Graft-donor-reactive sequences were compared with third-party-reactive TCRbeta sequences from pre-transplant mixed lymphocyte reactions. Blood was drawn pre-transplant, before withdrawal, and after full or failed withdrawal. The study, taken as a whole, reports: Compared with third party-reactive sequences, donor-reactive ones declined more, independent of withdrawal success.

Here immunoSEQ multiplex PCR was the method, and the copy in TCRdb shows in-frame clones only, minus some. The data hold 50,000 to 60,000 clones, with 60% to 80% observed a single time. As for this clone: Its antigen is not identified.

Thawed unstimulated PBMCs were FACS-sorted by CD3, CD4 and CD8 into two populations. Germline loops: CDR1 SGDLS, CDR2 YYNGEE. Trimming pared 0 bases from V and 4 bases from J, leaving 11 bases between. This CDR3 region has 16 residues. The sample was CD4+ T cells from blood, taken at the 22-month timepoint. The TCR was taken from a human patient who received a liver transplant. T cells may partly derive from the graft donor. The rearrangement links TRBV9 to TRBJ1-6; TRBD1 might be the D (6 bases). Here the CDR3 reads CASSVDPGQYNSPLHF. The CDR3 bases are TGTGCCAGCAGCGTAGATCCCGGACAGTATAATTCACCCCTCCACTTT.